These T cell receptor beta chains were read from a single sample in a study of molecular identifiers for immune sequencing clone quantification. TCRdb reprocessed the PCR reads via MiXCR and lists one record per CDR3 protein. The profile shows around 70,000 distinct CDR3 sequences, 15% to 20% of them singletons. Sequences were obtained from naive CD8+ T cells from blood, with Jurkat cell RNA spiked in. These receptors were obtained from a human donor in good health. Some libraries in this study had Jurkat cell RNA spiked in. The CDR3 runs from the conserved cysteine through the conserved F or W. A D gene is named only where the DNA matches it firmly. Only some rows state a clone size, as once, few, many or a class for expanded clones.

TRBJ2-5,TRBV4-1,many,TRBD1,TGCGCCAGCAGCCAAGTGACAGGGGGCTTGGAGACCCAGTACTTC,CASSQVTGGLETQYF
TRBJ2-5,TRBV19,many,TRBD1,TGTGCCAGTAGTAAAGCCCTAAACCGGGACAGGGAAGAGACCCAGTACTTC,CASSKALNRDREETQYF
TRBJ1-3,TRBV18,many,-,TGTGCCAGCTCACCCTTTCGCGCTGGAAACACCATATATTTT,CASSPFRAGNTIYF
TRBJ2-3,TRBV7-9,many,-,TGTGCCACACAAAGTATGGGACTTCACACAGATACGCAGTATTTT,CATQSMGLHTDTQYF
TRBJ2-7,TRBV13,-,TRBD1,TGTGCCAGCAGCTTAGATGGGACAGGGTTGAACGAGCAGTACTTC,CASSLDGTGLNEQYF
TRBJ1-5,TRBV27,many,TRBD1,TGTGCCAGCAGCCCGGTCCCGACAGGGGGGCTTCAGCCCCAGCATTTT,CASSPVPTGGLQPQHF
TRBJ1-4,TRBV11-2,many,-,TGTGCCAGCAGCGTGACAGGTCCGCTTCTGTTTTTT,CASSVTGPLLFF
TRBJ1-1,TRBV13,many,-,TGTGCCAGCAGCTTAGGCCCCGAGGTGAACACTGAAGCTTTCTTT,CASSLGPEVNTEAFF
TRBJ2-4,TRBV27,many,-,TGTGCCAGCAGTTTAACAGTAGGAGCCATAGCCAAAAACATTCAGTACTTC,CASSLTVGAIAKNIQYF
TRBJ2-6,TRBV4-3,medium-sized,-,TGCGCCAGCAGCCAAGATTACGAGGGATTCCCTGGGGCCAACGTCCTGACTTTC,CASSQDYEGFPGANVLTF
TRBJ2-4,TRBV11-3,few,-,TGTGCCAGCAGCGCCGCCATCGTCAAAGACATTCAGTACTTC,CASSAAIVKDIQYF
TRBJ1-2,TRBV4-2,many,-,TGTGCCAGCAGCCAGGGACCCCTAGACTATGGCTACACCTTC,CASSQGPLDYGYTF
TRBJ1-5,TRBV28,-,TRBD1,TGTGCCACCTCCGAGACAGGGGGAAGCAATCAGCCCCAGCATTTT,CATSETGGSNQPQHF
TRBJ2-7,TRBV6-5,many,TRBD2,TGTGCCAGCAGTCCCCAGCGGGAGGGCCCGCCCTACGAGCAGTACTTC,CASSPQREGPPYEQYF
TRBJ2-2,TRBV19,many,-,TGTGCCAGTAGTGGGAGGTCCGGGGAGCTGTTTTTT,CASSGRSGELFF
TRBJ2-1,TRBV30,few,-,TGTGCCTGGAGTGTAGGGTGGGCCAATGAGCAGTTCTTC,CAWSVGWANEQFF
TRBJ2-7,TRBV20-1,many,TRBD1,TGCAGTGCTAGAGATCCAGGACAGGGGTACGAGCAGTACTTC,CSARDPGQGYEQYF
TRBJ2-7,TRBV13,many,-,TGTGCCAGCAGCTTAGGGTCCTACGAGCAGTACTTC,CASSLGSYEQYF
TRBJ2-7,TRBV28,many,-,TGTGCCAGCACCAGAGGGACGGTCCCCCACGAGCAGTACTTC,CASTRGTVPHEQYF
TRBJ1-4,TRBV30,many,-,TGTGCCTGGAGTGTACGTCAGCGCGGGGAAAAACTGTTTTTT,CAWSVRQRGEKLFF
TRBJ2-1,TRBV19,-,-,TGTGCCAGTAGTATCCTCCTACACAATGAGCAGTTCTTC,CASSILLHNEQFF
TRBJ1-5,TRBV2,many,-,TGTGCCAGCAGTGATTTCGGCCATCAGCCCCAGCATTTT,CASSDFGHQPQHF